What follows are 28 T cell receptor beta chains derived from one specimen sequenced in a study of early T cells in non-severe SARS-CoV-2 infection. TCRdb reprocessed the 5' RACE reads with MiXCR, giving one entry per CDR3 protein. Of 55,000 to 65,000 distinct CDR3 sequences in the sample, 10% to 13% were seen once. Material: whole blood. The receptor source for this set is an adult who was a healthcare worker with PCR-confirmed SARS-CoV-2 infection or an uninfected control (not recorded which).

At least ten counts were recorded for this clonotype. The CDR3 DNA reads TGCAGTGCTAGAGATGCGCTTTCTGGGGAGCTGTTTTTT. The encoded protein is CSARDALSGELFF. The rearrangement uses TRBV20-1 and TRBJ2-2; D not certain. Trimming stripped 0 bases from V and 8 bases from J, with 10 bases between. CDR1 is DFQATT, CDR2 SNEGSKA, per germline (reference sequence). The CDR3 is 13 amino acids.

This chain links TRBV2 with TRBJ2-6, with D possibly called TRBD1 or TRBD2 (5 bases each). Germline V gene sequence: CDR1 SNHLY, CDR2 FYNNEI. The CDR3 covers 14 residues. Trimming left V 7 bases short and J 2 bases short, with 9 bases between. This CDR3 is CASIRGAGANVLTF. The CDR3 nucleotides read TGTGCCAGCATTAGGGGAGCTGGGGCCAACGTCCTGACTTTC.

The V gene is TRBV5-1, the J gene TRBJ1-1; TRBD1 is a possible D gene (5 bases). V dropped 4 bases and J dropped 4 bases, with 11 bases sitting between them. The CDR3 has 13 amino acids. Germline V gives CDR1 SGHRS, CDR2 YFSETQ. CDR3 sequence (DNA): TGCGCCAGCAGCCACCAGGGTGCCACTGAAGCTTTCTTT. Translating it yields CASSHQGATEAFF.

This clonotype has at least ten counts. The gene calls are TRBV12-3 or TRBV12-4 and TRBJ1-5; 8 nucleotides match TRBD1. Unmatched junction bases numbered 11, after V lost 6 bases and J lost 7 bases. The CDR3 is made up of 15 amino acids. Here the CDR3 DNA reads TGTGCCAGCAGACAGGACACAGGGGGGGGGCAGCCCCAGCATTTT. It is translated as CASRQDTGGGQPQHF.

This clonotype appeared many times. The gene calls are TRBV7-2 and TRBJ1-1; possibly TRBD1 for D (5 bases). Germline V gene sequence: CDR1 SGHTA, CDR2 FQGNSA. V dropped 7 bases and J dropped 4 bases, with 10 bases sitting between them. This CDR3 has 12 residues. The CDR3 sequence: CASNRGLTEAFF. CDR3 DNA: TGTGCCAGCAACCGGGGACTCACTGAAGCTTTCTTT.

The CDR3 DNA is TGTGCCAGCAGTGGGTTACTAGTTGCGGATACGCAGTATTTT. Translating it yields CASSGLLVADTQYF. V usage is TRBV6-1 and J usage is TRBJ2-3, with D tentatively TRBD2 (5 bases). The CDR3 loop spans 14 amino acids. V shed 4 bases and J shed 6 bases, with 14 bases lying between them. The germline gives CDR1 MNHNS, CDR2 SASEGT.

The V call is TRBV7-9, the J call TRBJ2-6, with D possibly being TRBD1 or TRBD2 (5 bases each). The CDR3 runs 18 residues. V dropped 6 bases and J dropped 0 bases, with 18 bases sitting between them. Germline assignment: CDR1 SEHNR and CDR2 FQNEAQ (reference sequence). CDR3 sequence: CASSRTRDAHSGANVLTF. DNA of the CDR3: TGTGCCAGCAGTCGCACCCGGGACGCACACTCTGGGGCCAACGTCCTGACTTTC.

This clonotype was recorded at least ten times. V usage is TRBV10-3 and J usage is TRBJ1-1; 7 bases are a match to TRBD1. The J segment lost 0 bases and the V segment lost 9 bases, leaving 7 bases of the junction unmatched. From germline, CDR1 is ENHRY and CDR2 SYGVKD. The CDR3 consists of 14 residues. The chain's CDR3 is CAITSTGLNTEAFF. CDR3 DNA sequence: TGTGCCATAACCTCGACAGGGTTGAACACTGAAGCTTTCTTT.

The sample holds many counts of this clonotype. The chain carries TRBV6-5 and TRBJ2-1; 9 positions agree with TRBD2. After removal of 0 bases from V and 4 bases from J, the junction contained 7 bases not matched to a gene. The CDR3 spans 17 residues. The germline CDR1 and CDR2 sequences are MNHEY and SVGAGI. The CDR3 here is CASSYSIRAGGYNEQFF. In nucleotides, the CDR3 is TGTGCCAGCAGTTACTCGATTCGCGCGGGGGGGTACAATGAGCAGTTCTTC.

This clonotype was detected ten times or more. The V call is TRBV6-6, the J call TRBJ1-1, with D tentatively TRBD1 (6 bases). V was shortened by 6 bases and J by 6 bases, with 23 bases between the two germline ends. Germline V CDR1 and CDR2: MNHNY, SVGAGI (reference sequence). CDR3 size: 16 residues. CDR3 sequence reads: CASRGGRSLKRAEAFF. CDR3 coding DNA: TGTGCCAGCAGGGGGGGCCGATCCCTCAAACGCGCTGAAGCTTTCTTT.

The V and J genes are TRBV18 and TRBJ2-3; TRBD2 is a possible D gene (5 bases). This CDR3 region has 14 residues. Germline loops: CDR1 KGHSH, CDR2 LQKENI. Trimming took 3 bases from V and 4 from J, leaving 11 bases between them. The CDR3 DNA sequence: TGTGCCAGCTCACCCCGGCTAGCCCCAGATACGCAGTATTTT. It specifies CASSPRLAPDTQYF.

This clonotype was detected a few times. The chain joins TRBV27 to TRBJ1-2, with D unresolved. The V end lost 5 bases, the J end lost 4 bases, and 17 bases lay between the germline ends. Germline values: CDR1 MNHEY, CDR2 SMNVEV (reference sequence). This CDR3 has 15 residues. The CDR3 is CASSPMATKVYGYTF. The CDR3 DNA sequence: TGTGCCAGCAGTCCTATGGCCACAAAGGTCTATGGCTACACCTTC.

Many counts were recorded for this clonotype. V is TRBV21-1 and J is TRBJ1-5; the table assigns TRBD1, which was not confirmed against the DNA. TRBV21-1 is labeled a pseudogene. The CDR3 covers 17 residues. CDR3 in DNA: TGTGCCAGCATCTCGAGCGGGACAGGGATGAGGAATCAGCCCCAGCATTTT. It codes for CASISSGTGMRNQPQHF.

This clonotype was observed a handful of times. The chain is built from TRBV14 and TRBJ2-3; D may be TRBD1 (6 bases). There are 14 residues in the CDR3. Germline V lookup: CDR1 SGHDN, CDR2 FVKESK. Between the trimmed V and J ends, which lost 2 bases and 6 bases, there was a span of 12 bases. The DNA of the CDR3 is TGTGCCAGCAGCCAACTTGGGACATTTGATACGCAGTATTTT. It codes for CASSQLGTFDTQYF.

This clonotype was observed at least ten times. The chain uses TRBV5-1 and TRBJ2-2; 9 bases match TRBD2. The CDR3 totals 16 residues. Germline assignment: CDR1 SGHRS and CDR2 YFSETQ. The V and J ends lost 3 bases and 0 bases, in that order; junction bases with no gene match: 3. CDR3 in DNA: TGCGCCAGCAGCTCGCTAGCGGGGACGAACACCGGGGAGCTGTTTTTT. Its translation is CASSSLAGTNTGELFF.

This clonotype was recorded many times. V usage is TRBV18 and J usage is TRBJ2-1; TRBD2 matches 13 bases. The germline V gene has CDR1 KGHSH and CDR2 LQKENI. The J segment lost 5 bases and the V segment lost 2 bases, leaving 3 bases of the junction unmatched. The CDR3 has 16 amino acids. The DNA of the CDR3 is TGTGCCAGCTCACCAACGGGACTAGCGGGGAACAATGAGCAGTTCTTC. Translating it yields CASSPTGLAGNNEQFF.

This clonotype came up a few times. The chain carries TRBV5-1 and TRBJ2-1, with D maybe TRBD2 (6 bases). This CDR3 region has 15 residues. Trimming shortened V by 0 bases and J by 9 bases, and 16 bases separated the two germline ends. From germline, CDR1 is SGHRS and CDR2 YFSETQ. The CDR3 spells CASSLAVGGTGEQFF. In DNA, the CDR3 is TGCGCCAGCAGCTTGGCGGTCGGGGGAACCGGTGAGCAGTTCTTC.

This clonotype has at least ten counts. This chain joins TRBV5-5 and TRBJ2-1; D is perhaps TRBD2 (5 bases). Germline assignment: CDR1 SGHKS and CDR2 YYEKEE (reference sequence). Trimming pared 1 base from V and 6 bases from J, leaving 14 bases between. The CDR3 spans 15 residues. The CDR3 DNA reads TGTGCCAGCAGCTTGAGGCTAGCCTCGTCCAATGAGCAGTTCTTC. This translates into CASSLRLASSNEQFF. The full variable domain, with the rest looked up from reference TRBV5-5 and TRBJ2-1, is DAGVTQSPTHLIKTRGQQVTLRCSPISGHKSVSWYQQVLGQGPQFIFQYYEKEERGRGNFPDRFSARQFPNYSSELNVNALLLGDSALYLCASSLRLASSNEQFFGPGTRLTVL.

There are many counts of this clonotype. The V call is TRBV25-1, the J call TRBJ2-3, with 7 bases fitting TRBD1. This CDR3 has 15 residues. Unmatched junction bases numbered 10, after V lost 6 bases and J lost 4 bases. The V gene's germline CDR1 is MGHDK and CDR2 SYGVNS. CDR3 protein: CASSPGQAGADTQYF. The DNA for the CDR3 is TGTGCCAGCAGCCCCGGACAGGCCGGGGCAGATACGCAGTATTTT.

This clonotype was observed at least ten times. The rearrangement uses TRBV13 and TRBJ1-2; D gene uncertain. Trimming left V 0 bases short and J 4 bases short, with 12 bases between. Per germline, CDR1 PRHDT and CDR2 FYEKMQ (reference sequence). The CDR3 has 15 amino acids. DNA for the CDR3: TGTGCCAGCAGCTTAGGTCAGAATCTTGGCTATGGCTACACCTTC. Translating gives CASSLGQNLGYGYTF.

Details on this clonotype: With a much larger clone just one base away, this may be a read error. The J gene is TRBJ2-2, the V gene TRBV5-5; TRBD2 is a possible D gene (5 bases). CDR3 length equals 12 residues. In germline, CDR1 is SGHKS, CDR2 YYEKEE (reference sequence). CDR3 protein: CASSPYTGELLF. The CDR3 DNA reads as TGTGCCAGCAGCCCTTACACCGGGGAGCTGCTTTTT.

In this sample, this clonotype turned up many times. CDR3 loop: CASSEGSANYGYTF. The CDR3 DNA reads TGTGCCAGCAGTGAAGGGTCAGCGAACTATGGCTACACCTTC. The gene calls are TRBV2 and TRBJ1-2; D uncertain. The CDR3 is made up of 14 amino acids. The V and J ends lost 1 base and 2 bases respectively, with 8 bases between them. The V gene's germline CDR1 is SNHLY and CDR2 FYNNEI.

The sample holds many counts of this clonotype. V and J are TRBV11-2 and TRBJ2-2, with TRBD1 identical over 8 bases. The CDR3 is made up of 15 amino acids. J gave up 3 bases and V 1 base, and 1 base lay outside the gene matches. From germline, CDR1 is SGHAT and CDR2 FQNNGV. In DNA, the CDR3 is TGTGCCAGCAGCTTAGTGGGACAGGACACCGGGGAGCTGTTTTTT. Amino acids: CASSLVGQDTGELFF.

Ten or more counts support this clonotype. The chain couples TRBV20-1 to TRBJ2-4; a possible D gene is TRBD2 (5 bases). Germline V gene lookup returns CDR1 DFQATT and CDR2 SNEGSKA (reference sequence). The CDR3 has 11 residues. The CDR3 is CSRRTGNIQYF. In nucleotides, the CDR3 is TGCAGCCGCCGGACGGGGAACATTCAGTACTTC.

Ten or more counts support this clonotype. The V call is TRBV20-1, the J call TRBJ2-1; 9 positions match TRBD1. This CDR3 is 15 amino acids long. V lost 1 base and J lost 8; bases outside the gene matches: 9. Germline values: CDR1 DFQATT, CDR2 SNEGSKA (reference sequence). Here the CDR3 DNA reads TGCAGTGCTAGAGTCTTGGACAGGGGATATGATGAGCAGTTCTTC. Protein sequence: CSARVLDRGYDEQFF.

This clonotype showed up just a few times. The chain uses TRBV11-2 and TRBJ2-2, with 8 bases identical to TRBD1. From germline, CDR1 is SGHAT and CDR2 FQNNGV. J lost 6 bases, V lost 6 bases, and 6 bases had no gene match. This CDR3 is built from 14 residues. The CDR3 DNA is TGTGCCAGCAGGACAGGGGAGAGAGCCGGGGAGCTGTTTTTT. The encoded protein is CASRTGERAGELFF. The full variable domain, with the rest looked up from reference TRBV11-2 and TRBJ2-2, is EAGVAQSPRYKIIEKRQSVAFWCNPISGHATLYWYQQILGQGPKLLIQFQNNGVVDDSQLPKDRFSAERLKGVDSTLKIQPAKLEDSAVYLCASRTGERAGELFFGEGSRLTVL.

This clonotype has ten or more counts. The chain is built from TRBV7-9 and TRBJ2-3, with D possibly matching TRBD2 (6 bases). The CDR3 sequence is 14 residues long. The germline gives CDR1 SEHNR, CDR2 FQNEAQ (reference sequence). V was shortened by 7 bases and J by 6 bases, with 17 bases between the two germline ends. DNA for the CDR3: TGTGCCAGCAAGCTTGGGGCAGCGGGTGATACGCAGTATTTT. Its translation: CASKLGAAGDTQYF.

The sample holds many counts of this clonotype. The gene calls are TRBV7-9 and TRBJ1-6, with 11 positions matching TRBD1. CDR3 size: 17 residues. The V gene's germline CDR1 is SEHNR and CDR2 FQNEAQ (reference sequence). V lost 5 bases, J lost 5 bases, and 8 bases stayed unmatched. CDR3 nucleotides: TGTGCCAGCAGCGAAGGACAGGGGGCGATTGATAATTCACCCCTCCACTTT. Protein product: CASSEGQGAIDNSPLHF.